This passage covers 31 T cell receptor beta chains from one sample sequenced in a study of cytomegalovirus exposure and HLA in healthy donors. In the PCR, 60 Vbeta and 13 Jbeta primers were used. TCRdb's copy holds only in-frame clones and misses some; the assay was immunoSEQ multiplex PCR. The table shows around 180,000 clones, with under 90% occurring only once. Sequencing was performed on PBMCs. The source of these receptors is a young man in good health and CMV-seronegative.

The gene calls are TRBV4-1 and TRBJ2-3, with 9 nucleotides matching TRBD2. Per germline, CDR1 MGHRA and CDR2 YSYEKL. With 0 bases clipped from V and 2 bases from J, the junction kept 3 bases outside the gene matches. The CDR3 extends over 16 amino acids. CDR3 sequence reads: CASSQEGGGVTDTQYF. CDR3 coding DNA: TGCGCCAGCAGCCAAGAGGGCGGGGGGGTCACAGATACGCAGTATTTT.

The rearrangement uses TRBV29-1 and TRBJ1-1; 7 bases map to TRBD1. V was pared by 6 bases and J by 5 bases, with 18 bases of the junction left unmatched. Looked up from germline, CDR1 is SQVTM and CDR2 is ANQGSEA. This CDR3 is 16 amino acids long. This CDR3 is CSVGQYFFAEGTEAFF. In DNA form, the CDR3 reads TGCAGCGTGGGACAGTACTTTTTTGCTGAGGGGACTGAAGCTTTCTTT.

The rearrangement uses TRBV18 and TRBJ2-1, with TRBD2 identical over 10 bases. Germline assignment: CDR1 KGHSH and CDR2 LQKENI. Trimming took 1 base from V and 4 from J; bases not matched to a gene: 7. The CDR3 covers 17 residues. This chain's CDR3 is CASSPRTRAGGYNEQFF. CDR3 bases: TGTGCCAGCTCACCACGTACTAGAGCGGGGGGGTACAATGAGCAGTTCTTC.

The chain combines TRBV5-1 with TRBJ2-1, with 9 bases identical to TRBD2. The junction had 5 bases not matched to a gene; V was cut back by 0 bases and J by 4 bases. This CDR3 spans 16 amino acids. The germline V gene has CDR1 SGHRS and CDR2 YFSETQ. This chain's CDR3 is CASSLDPAGGYNEQFF. For the CDR3, the DNA is TGCGCCAGCAGCTTGGATCCAGCGGGGGGTTACAATGAGCAGTTCTTC.

The chain is built from TRBV9 and TRBJ2-1, with D possibly matching TRBD2 (6 bases). The germline CDR1 and CDR2 sequences are SGDLS and YYNGEE. V was shortened by 0 bases and J by 7 bases, with 17 bases between the two germline ends. CDR3 length equals 16 residues. The CDR3 DNA is TGTGCCAGCAGCGTAGCTGGAGGGACCGGATGGAATGAGCAGTTCTTC. Translating gives CASSVAGGTGWNEQFF.

The CDR3 is CASSSLSYEQYF. Written as DNA, the CDR3 is TGTGCCAGCAGCTCCCTATCCTACGAGCAGTACTTC. The chain uses TRBV7-9 and TRBJ2-7; D ambiguous. The CDR3 totals 12 residues. CDR1 is SEHNR and CDR2 is FQNEAQ in the germline V gene (reference sequence). V lost 4 bases, J lost 1 base, and 5 bases lay in between.

The V and J genes are TRBV7-9 and TRBJ1-3; no definite D call. The V end was cut by 5 bases, the J end by 3 bases, with 14 bases between. CDR3 size: 15 residues. The germline V gene has CDR1 SEHNR and CDR2 FQNEAQ (reference sequence). CDR3 sequence: CASSPSGNLGNTIYF. The CDR3 region has the DNA TGTGCCAGCAGCCCCTCGGGGAATCTTGGAAACACCATATATTTT.

The V call is TRBV27, the J call TRBJ2-7; 7 bases are a match to TRBD1. Germline values: CDR1 MNHEY, CDR2 SMNVEV (reference sequence). The J segment lost 3 bases and the V segment lost 6 bases, leaving 8 bases of the junction unmatched. The CDR3 runs to 14 residues. The CDR3 spells CASRTGTVLYEQYF. The CDR3 DNA is TGTGCCAGCAGGACCGGGACAGTCCTCTACGAGCAGTACTTC.

The rearrangement uses TRBV4-1 and TRBJ2-7, with 9 nucleotides matching TRBD2. The CDR3 has 18 amino acids. CDR1 is MGHRA and CDR2 is YSYEKL in the germline V gene. V shed 6 bases and J 7 bases; nucleotides not matched to a gene: 22. The CDR3 region has the DNA TGCGCCAGCAGTCCGGGGCGGGGGGGCGCCTTAAGCCCTTGGGAGCAGTACTTC. Amino acids: CASSPGRGGALSPWEQYF.

This clone was found once. This chain links TRBV7-9 with TRBJ1-1; 7 nucleotides match TRBD1. The junction had 7 bases not matched to a gene; V was cut back by 4 bases and J by 8 bases. The germline CDR1 and CDR2 sequences are SEHNR and FQNEAQ (reference sequence). The CDR3 totals 13 residues. The DNA of the CDR3 is TGTGCCAGCAGCTCTAGACAGGGACGGGAAGCTTTCTTT. The encoded protein is CASSSRQGREAFF. The full variable domain, its missing parts supplied by reference TRBV7-9 and TRBJ1-1, is DTGVSQNPRHKITKRGQNVTFRCDPISEHNRLYWYRQTLGQGPEFLTYFQNEAQLEKSRLLSDRFSAERPKGSFSTLEIQRTEQGDSAMYLCASSSRQGREAFFGQGTRLTVV.

The chain employs TRBV5-1 and TRBJ2-3; 10 nucleotides match TRBD2. There are 18 residues in the CDR3. Germline CDR1 SGHRS, CDR2 YFSETQ. J was trimmed by 1 base and V by 4 bases; bases with no gene match: 12. In DNA form, the CDR3 reads TGCGCCAGCAGCCCCAAGCGGGGGGGCCTAGGCGGCACAGATACGCAGTATTTT. Translating gives CASSPKRGGLGGTDTQYF.

This clone appeared a single time. This chain connects TRBV5-1 to TRBJ2-1; 8 bases match TRBD1. Per germline, CDR1 SGHRS and CDR2 YFSETQ. J lost 5 bases, V lost 0 bases, and 7 bases had no gene match. This CDR3 has 16 amino acids. The CDR3 nucleotides are TGCGCCAGCAGCTTGGTAAGAGGACAGGGTGACAATGAGCAGTTCTTC. Its protein product is CASSLVRGQGDNEQFF.

There are a few counts of this clone. The chain has TRBV18 and TRBJ2-7; 13 bases map to TRBD2. CDR1 KGHSH and CDR2 LQKENI come from the germline V gene. With 1 base clipped from V and 1 base from J, the junction kept 4 bases outside the gene matches. This CDR3 is built from 17 residues. The CDR3 region has the DNA TGTGCCAGCTCACCACGAGTGACTAGCGGGAGGTCCTACGAGCAGTACTTC. Translating gives CASSPRVTSGRSYEQYF.

The V and J genes are TRBV15 and TRBJ2-7, with D hard to call. The V and J ends lost 4 bases and 2 bases respectively, with 12 bases between them. The germline gives CDR1 LNHNV, CDR2 YYDKDF (reference sequence). This CDR3 has 14 amino acids. The CDR3 spells CATSTSPDAYEQYF. CDR3 DNA: TGTGCCACCAGCACTAGTCCCGATGCCTACGAGCAGTACTTC.

The chain couples TRBV5-1 to TRBJ2-7; 7 bases map to TRBD1. CDR3 length: 12 amino acids. Germline CDR1 and CDR2: SGHRS and YFSETQ. The J segment lost 7 bases and the V segment lost 4 bases, leaving 5 bases of the junction unmatched. The CDR3 DNA is TGCGCCAGCAGCACACAGGGGTGGGAGCAGTACTTC. This encodes CASSTQGWEQYF.

The V call is TRBV9, the J call TRBJ1-4; TRBD1 aligns across 7 bases. Germline lookup yields CDR1 SGDLS and CDR2 YYNGEE. The CDR3 runs to 14 residues. V trimming: 4 bases; J trimming: 4 bases; junction bases outside the gene matches: 4. The CDR3 is CASSKTGSNEKLFF. The CDR3 DNA sequence: TGTGCCAGCAGCAAGACAGGGAGTAATGAAAAACTGTTTTTT. The full variable domain, its missing parts supplied by reference TRBV9 and TRBJ1-4, is DSGVTQTPKHLITATGQRVTLRCSPRSGDLSVYWYQQSLDQGLQFLIQYYNGEERAKGNILERFSAQQFPDLHSELNLSSLELGDSALYFCASSKTGSNEKLFFGSGTQLSVL.

The chain recombines TRBV29-1 with TRBJ2-1; possibly TRBD1 for D (5 bases). There are 13 residues in the CDR3. With 3 bases removed from V and 2 bases from J, the gap between germline ends came to 8 bases. Germline lookup yields CDR1 SQVTM and CDR2 ANQGSEA. CDR3 coding DNA: TGCAGCGTTGATACAGGCCCCTACAATGAGCAGTTCTTC. As protein: CSVDTGPYNEQFF.

The chain has TRBV6-5 and TRBJ2-5, with 7 positions matching TRBD1. The V gene end was trimmed by 6 bases and the J gene end by 3 bases; junction bases not matched to a gene: 4. The V gene's germline CDR1 is MNHEY and CDR2 SVGAGI. The CDR3 runs to 13 residues. CDR3 loop: CASSRDREETQYF. CDR3 bases: TGTGCCAGCAGCCGGGACAGAGAAGAGACCCAGTACTTC.

The genes are TRBV7-9 and TRBJ2-7; a weak D match, TRBD2 (6 bases). CDR1 is SEHNR, CDR2 FQNEAQ, per germline (reference sequence). The CDR3 runs 14 residues. V was trimmed by 5 bases and J by 5 bases, leaving 16 bases between them. For the CDR3, the DNA is TGTGCCAGCAGCGCACTACGGGGGATGCACGAGCAGTACTTC. Translated: CASSALRGMHEQYF.

The chain combines TRBV7-9 with TRBJ2-7; 7 bases fit TRBD2. V lost 3 bases, J lost 4 bases, and 9 bases stayed unmatched. The length of the CDR3 is 15 residues. The germline CDR1 and CDR2 sequences are SEHNR and FQNEAQ (reference sequence). The DNA for the CDR3 is TGTGCCAGCAGCTTCCCTCGCGGGGGTGAATACGAGCAGTACTTC. This codes for CASSFPRGGEYEQYF.

This clone was counted a few times. The chain has TRBV6-5 and TRBJ1-2; D possibly corresponds to TRBD1 (6 bases). V lost 2 bases and J 3 bases, leaving 13 bases between the germline ends. The CDR3 spans 15 residues. Germline V gene lookup returns CDR1 MNHEY and CDR2 SVGAGI. The CDR3 spells CASSYDQGIHYGYTF. CDR3 in DNA: TGTGCCAGCAGTTACGACCAGGGGATCCACTATGGCTACACCTTC.

There are a few counts of this clone. The rearrangement links TRBV6-5 to TRBJ2-7, with D perhaps matching TRBD1 (5 bases). Germline V gene lookup returns CDR1 MNHEY and CDR2 SVGAGI. This CDR3 is built from 12 residues. V was shortened by 5 bases and J by 4 bases, with 9 bases between the two germline ends. The CDR3 loop is CASSRDSYEQYF. CDR3 DNA sequence: TGTGCCAGCAGTCGAGACAGTTACGAGCAGTACTTC.

In DNA, the CDR3 is TGTGCCAGCAGCTCCCTGGCAGCTGGGGCCAACGTCCTGACTTTC. Protein sequence: CASSSLAAGANVLTF. The chain employs TRBV5-4 and TRBJ2-6; unclear D gene. Trimming took 3 bases from V and 2 from J, leaving 9 bases between them. The CDR3 covers 15 residues. Germline V CDR1 and CDR2: SGHNT, YYREEE (reference sequence).

This clone occurred once. The rearrangement links TRBV7-9 to TRBJ2-7; perhaps TRBD1 as D (6 bases). V lost 3 bases, J lost 3 bases, and 6 bases lay in between. This CDR3 comprises 12 residues. The germline gives CDR1 SEHNR, CDR2 FQNEAQ (reference sequence). The CDR3 protein is CASSFRGYEQYF. The CDR3 nucleotides read TGTGCCAGCAGCTTCAGGGGCTACGAGCAGTACTTC.

The rearrangement links TRBV7-2 to TRBJ2-1, with TRBD1 as a possible D gene (6 bases). This CDR3 has 16 amino acids. V lost 6 bases, J lost 6 bases, and 21 bases lay in between. Germline values: CDR1 SGHTA, CDR2 FQGNSA. The CDR3 spells CASRPSSGARFNEQFF. The DNA for the CDR3 is TGTGCCAGCAGGCCCAGTTCAGGGGCCCGATTCAATGAGCAGTTCTTC.

This clone was counted a few times. The rearrangement uses TRBV4-1 and TRBJ1-4; D is undetermined. Germline CDR1 is MGHRA and CDR2 is YSYEKL. There are 16 residues in the CDR3. The V end lost 2 bases, the J end lost 7 bases, and 17 bases lay between the germline ends. CDR3: CASSQTVFKSGEKLFF. The DNA of the CDR3 is TGCGCCAGCAGCCAAACTGTATTTAAATCAGGTGAAAAACTGTTTTTT.

CDR3 residues: CASTTDSNLYNEQFF. Here the CDR3 DNA reads TGTGCCAGTACCACCGACAGTAATCTTTACAATGAGCAGTTCTTC. The chain combines TRBV19 with TRBJ2-1; tentative D call: TRBD1 (5 bases). The CDR3 totals 15 residues. Trimming took 7 bases from V and 4 from J, leaving 17 bases between them. Germline lookup yields CDR1 LNHDA and CDR2 SQIVND (reference sequence). Based on the CDR3 plus reference TRBV19 and TRBJ2-1, the full variable domain is DGGITQSPKYLFRKEGQNVTLSCEQNLNHDAMYWYRQDPGQGLRLIYYSQIVNDFQKGDIAEGYSVSREKKESFPLTVTSAQKNPTAFYLCASTTDSNLYNEQFFGPGTRLTVL.

The genes are TRBV7-2 and TRBJ2-1; 8 bases match TRBD1. CDR3 length: 15 residues. Per the germline V gene, CDR1 is SGHTA and CDR2 is FQGNSA. V gave up 6 bases and J gave up 0 bases; unmatched junction bases: 4. CDR3 nucleotide sequence: TGTGCCAGCAGATTCGACAGGGGCTCCTACAATGAGCAGTTCTTC. It codes for CASRFDRGSYNEQFF.

The V call is TRBV19, the J call TRBJ1-5, with D perhaps TRBD1 (5 bases). The CDR3 is 13 residues long. Germline V CDR1 and CDR2: LNHDA, SQIVND (reference sequence). V was shortened by 7 bases and J by 5 bases, with 12 bases between the two germline ends. CDR3 residues: CASNTAGYQPQHF. Written as DNA, the CDR3 is TGTGCCAGTAACACAGCAGGGTATCAGCCCCAGCATTTT.

V gene TRBV28 combines with J gene TRBJ2-7; no clear D gene. CDR1 is MDHEN, CDR2 SYDVKM, per germline. V was shortened by 3 bases and J by 7 bases, with 10 bases between the two germline ends. This CDR3 has 12 amino acids. The CDR3 here is CASSFSFYEQYF. The CDR3 DNA sequence: TGTGCCAGCAGTTTCTCCTTCTATGAGCAGTACTTC. Full variable domain (rest looked up from reference TRBV28 and TRBJ2-7): DVKVTQSSRYLVKRTGEKVFLECVQDMDHENMFWYRQDPGLGLRLIYFSYDVKMKEKGDIPEGYSVSREKKERFSLILESASTNQTSMYLCASSFSFYEQYFGPGTRLTVT.

V is TRBV6-5 and J is TRBJ2-6; D gene unclear. Trimming took off 2 bases at V and 2 bases at J, with 7 bases between the two ends. Germline V gene data show CDR1 as MNHEY and CDR2 as SVGAGI. The CDR3 is 15 amino acids. The CDR3 sequence is CASSYGRTGANVLTF. The CDR3 nucleotides read TGTGCCAGCAGTTACGGCAGGACTGGGGCCAACGTCCTGACTTTC.